This T cell receptor (beta chain) was retrieved from a study of CD8 T cells in ankylosing spondylitis. Study results and limitations: Reportedly, significant enrichment of disease-linked clones occurred in matched ankylosing spondylitis synovial fluid. For ankylosing spondylitis blood, a TCR beta motif of 7 or 8 highly homologous variants appeared characteristic.

Regarding this clonotype: Its antigen is unknown.

Quantitative barcoded 5'-RACE was used to prepare TCR beta libraries. TCRdb passed the 5' RACE reads through MiXCR, listing each CDR3 protein once. Of fewer than 550,000 distinct CDR3 sequences listed, 5.3% are singletons. The CDR3 has 14 amino acids. V was pared by 10 bases and J by 5 bases, with 11 bases of the junction left unmatched. From germline, CDR1 is SGHVS and CDR2 FQNEAQ. The chain employs TRBV7-8 and TRBJ2-5; 9 bases map to TRBD1. This clonotype was obtained from a male donor with ankylosing spondylitis. The sequenced sample consisted of blood, either unsorted or a sorted T cell fraction (not recorded which). The CDR3 reads CATGTGGGWETQYF. The CDR3 bases are TGTGCCACCGGAACAGGGGGCGGTTGGGAGACCCAGTACTTC.